This T cell receptor beta chain stems from a study of blood T cell repertoires in COVID-19. Study at large: PBMCs, B-cell-depleted T cells, or T cells were the source of the cDNA or gDNA that made up the material.

Germline V gives CDR1 SGHKS, CDR2 YYEKEE (reference sequence). V lost 0 bases to trimming and J lost 0 bases; unmatched junction nucleotides: 6. CDR3 length: 17 amino acids. The assay was immunoSEQ multiplex PCR, and TCRdb's table has in-frame clones only and misses some. Of about 260,000 clones detected, approximately 87% appear once; the ten largest clones hold about 4.6%. The genes are TRBV5-5 and TRBJ2-3; 8 positions match TRBD2. The sequencing sample was made of peripheral blood. This receptor was identified in a man aged 55 to 70 who had recovered from COVID-19. The CDR3 here is CASSLGFSGTSTDTQYF. DNA of the CDR3: TGTGCCAGCAGCTTGGGTTTTAGCGGGACTAGCACAGATACGCAGTATTTT.